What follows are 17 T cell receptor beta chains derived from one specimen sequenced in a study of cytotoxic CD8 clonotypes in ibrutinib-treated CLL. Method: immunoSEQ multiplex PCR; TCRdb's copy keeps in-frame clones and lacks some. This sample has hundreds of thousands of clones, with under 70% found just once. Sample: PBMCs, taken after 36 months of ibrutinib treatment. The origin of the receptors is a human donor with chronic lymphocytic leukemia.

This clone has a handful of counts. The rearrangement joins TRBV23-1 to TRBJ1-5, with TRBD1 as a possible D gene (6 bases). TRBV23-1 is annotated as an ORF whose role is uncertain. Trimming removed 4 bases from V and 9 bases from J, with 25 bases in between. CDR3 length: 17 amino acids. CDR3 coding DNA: TGCGCCAGCAGTCCCCCCGGACACGGGGGCGCCATTTCGCCCCAGCATTTT. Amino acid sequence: CASSPPGHGGAISPQHF.

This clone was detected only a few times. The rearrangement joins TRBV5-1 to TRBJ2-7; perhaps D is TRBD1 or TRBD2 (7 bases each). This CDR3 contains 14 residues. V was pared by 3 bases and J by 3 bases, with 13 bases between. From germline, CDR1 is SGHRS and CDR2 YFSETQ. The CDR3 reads CASSSGGQSYEQYF. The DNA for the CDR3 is TGCGCCAGCAGCTCGGGGGGACAGAGCTACGAGCAGTACTTC.

The DNA of the CDR3 is TGTGCCAGCAGTTTGACAGAGAACACTGAAGCTTTCTTT. Translated, it gives CASSLTENTEAFF. The chain uses TRBV28 and TRBJ1-1; tentative D call: TRBD1 (5 bases). CDR3 length: 13 residues. Per germline, CDR1 MDHEN and CDR2 SYDVKM. V lost 3 bases, J lost 1 base, and 6 bases lay in between.

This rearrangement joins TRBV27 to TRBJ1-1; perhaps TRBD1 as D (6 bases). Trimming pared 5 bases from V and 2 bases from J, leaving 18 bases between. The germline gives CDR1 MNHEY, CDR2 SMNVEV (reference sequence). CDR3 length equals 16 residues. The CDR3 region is CASSPYTGTLNTEAFF. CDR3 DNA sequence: TGTGCCAGCAGTCCCTACACCGGGACATTAAACACTGAAGCTTTCTTT.

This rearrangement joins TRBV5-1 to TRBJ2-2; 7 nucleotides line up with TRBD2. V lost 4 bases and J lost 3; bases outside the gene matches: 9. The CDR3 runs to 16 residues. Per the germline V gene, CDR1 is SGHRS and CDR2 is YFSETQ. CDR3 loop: CASSPRGRVDTGELFF. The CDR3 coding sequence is TGCGCCAGCAGCCCCCGGGGGAGGGTGGACACCGGGGAGCTGTTTTTT.

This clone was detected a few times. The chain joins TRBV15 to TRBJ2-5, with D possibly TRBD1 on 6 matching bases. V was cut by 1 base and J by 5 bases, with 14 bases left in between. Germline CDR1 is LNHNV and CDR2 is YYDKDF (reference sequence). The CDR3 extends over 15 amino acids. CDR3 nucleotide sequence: TGTGCCACCAGCAGAGTGCCCCAGGGGTTGGAGACCCAGTACTTC. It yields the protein CATSRVPQGLETQYF.

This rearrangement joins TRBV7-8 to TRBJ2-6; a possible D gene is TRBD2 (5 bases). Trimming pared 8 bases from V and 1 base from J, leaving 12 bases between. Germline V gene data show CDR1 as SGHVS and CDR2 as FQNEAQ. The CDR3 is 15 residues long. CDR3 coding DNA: TGTGCCAGCCGTGATATAGCGTCTGGGGCCAACGTCCTGACTTTC. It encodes CASRDIASGANVLTF. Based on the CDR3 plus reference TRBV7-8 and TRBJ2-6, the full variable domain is GAGVSQSPRYKVAKRGQDVALRCDPISGHVSLFWYQQALGQGPEFLTYFQNEAQLDKSGLPSDRFFAERPEGSVSTLKIQRTQQEDSAVYLCASRDIASGANVLTFGAGSRLTVL.

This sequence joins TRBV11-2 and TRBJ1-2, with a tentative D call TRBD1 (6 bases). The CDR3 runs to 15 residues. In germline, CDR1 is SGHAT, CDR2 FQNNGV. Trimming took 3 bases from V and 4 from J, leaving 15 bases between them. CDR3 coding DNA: TGTGCCAGCAGCTTCGGCAGGGGCCGGGGCTATGGCTACACCTTC. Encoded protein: CASSFGRGRGYGYTF.

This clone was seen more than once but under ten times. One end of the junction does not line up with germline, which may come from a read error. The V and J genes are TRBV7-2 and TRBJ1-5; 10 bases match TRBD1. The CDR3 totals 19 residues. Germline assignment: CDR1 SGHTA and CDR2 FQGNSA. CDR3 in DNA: TGTGCCAGCAGTTTAGATATTTCCGGGACAGGGGAAAGCAATCAGCCCCAGCATTTT. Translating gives CASSLDISGTGESNQPQHF.

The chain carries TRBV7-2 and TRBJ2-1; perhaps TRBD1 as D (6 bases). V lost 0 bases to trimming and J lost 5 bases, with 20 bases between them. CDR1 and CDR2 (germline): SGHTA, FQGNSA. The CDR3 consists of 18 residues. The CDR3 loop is CASSLAPPTGSSHNEQFF. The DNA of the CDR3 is TGTGCCAGCAGCTTAGCGCCGCCAACAGGGAGTTCCCACAATGAGCAGTTCTTC. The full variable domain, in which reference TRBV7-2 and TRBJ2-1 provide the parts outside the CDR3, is GAGVSQSPSNKVTEKGKDVELRCDPISGHTALYWYRQSLGQGLEFLIYFQGNSAPDKSGLPSDRFSAERTGGSVSTLTIQRTQQEDSAVYLCASSLAPPTGSSHNEQFFGPGTRLTVL.

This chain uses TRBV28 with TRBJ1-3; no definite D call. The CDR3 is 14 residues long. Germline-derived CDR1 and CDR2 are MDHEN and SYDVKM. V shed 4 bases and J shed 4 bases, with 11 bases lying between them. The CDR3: CASSSGLWGNTIYF. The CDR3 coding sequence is TGTGCCAGCAGTTCAGGCTTATGGGGAAACACCATATATTTT.

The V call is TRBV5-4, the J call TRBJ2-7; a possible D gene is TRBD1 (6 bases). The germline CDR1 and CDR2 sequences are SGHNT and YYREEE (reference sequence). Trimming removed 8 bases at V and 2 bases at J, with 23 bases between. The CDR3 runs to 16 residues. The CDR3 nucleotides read TGTGCCAGTTATCCGCATTTCCGCAAGGGGGCCTACGAGCAGTACTTC. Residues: CASYPHFRKGAYEQYF.

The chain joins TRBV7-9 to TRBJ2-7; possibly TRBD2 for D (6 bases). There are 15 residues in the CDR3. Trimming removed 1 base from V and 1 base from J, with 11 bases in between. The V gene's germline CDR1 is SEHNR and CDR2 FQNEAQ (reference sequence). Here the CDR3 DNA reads TGTGCCAGCAGCTTAGGCGGAGGGGCATCCTACGAGCAGTACTTC. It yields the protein CASSLGGGASYEQYF.

The CDR3 spells CASSQARGPYQPQHF. The CDR3, as DNA: TGCGCCAGCAGCCAAGCCAGGGGGCCGTATCAGCCCCAGCATTTT. This chain links TRBV4-3 with TRBJ1-5; 8 positions match TRBD1. The CDR3 sequence is 15 residues long. V was clipped by 1 base and J by 5 bases; unmatched bases: 4. Germline V gives CDR1 LGHNA, CDR2 YSLEER.

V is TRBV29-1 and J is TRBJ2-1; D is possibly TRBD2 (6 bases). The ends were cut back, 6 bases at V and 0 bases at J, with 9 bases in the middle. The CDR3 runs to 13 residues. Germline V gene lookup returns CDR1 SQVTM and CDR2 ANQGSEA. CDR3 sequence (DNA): TGCAGCGTCGGGAGAACCTCCTACAATGAGCAGTTCTTC. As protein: CSVGRTSYNEQFF.

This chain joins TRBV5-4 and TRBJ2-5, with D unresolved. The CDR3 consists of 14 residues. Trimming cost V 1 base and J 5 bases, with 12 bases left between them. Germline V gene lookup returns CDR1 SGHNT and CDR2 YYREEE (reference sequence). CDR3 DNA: TGTGCCAGCAGCTTGCGACTGTTTCGGGAGACCCAGTACTTC. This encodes CASSLRLFRETQYF.

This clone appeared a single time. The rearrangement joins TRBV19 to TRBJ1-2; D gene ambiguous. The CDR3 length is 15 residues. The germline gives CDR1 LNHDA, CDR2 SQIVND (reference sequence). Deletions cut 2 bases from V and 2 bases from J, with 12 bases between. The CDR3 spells CASSINRGANYGYTF. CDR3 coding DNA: TGTGCCAGTAGTATAAATCGCGGCGCGAACTATGGCTACACCTTC.